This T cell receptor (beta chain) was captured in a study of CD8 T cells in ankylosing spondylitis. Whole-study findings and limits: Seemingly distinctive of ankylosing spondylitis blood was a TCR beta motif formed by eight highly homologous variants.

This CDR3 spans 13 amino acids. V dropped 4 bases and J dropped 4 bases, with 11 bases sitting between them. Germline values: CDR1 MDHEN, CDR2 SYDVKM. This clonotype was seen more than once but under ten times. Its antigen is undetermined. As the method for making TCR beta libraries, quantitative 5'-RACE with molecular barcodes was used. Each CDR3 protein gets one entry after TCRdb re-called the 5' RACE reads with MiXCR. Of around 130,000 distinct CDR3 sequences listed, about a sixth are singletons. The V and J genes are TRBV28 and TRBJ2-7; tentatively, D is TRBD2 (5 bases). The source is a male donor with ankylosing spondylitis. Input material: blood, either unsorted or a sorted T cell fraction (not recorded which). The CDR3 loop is CASSSLGVYEQYF. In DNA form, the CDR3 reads TGTGCCAGCAGTTCCCTGGGAGTTTACGAGCAGTACTTC.